The rows below give T cell receptor beta chains drawn from one sample of a study of blood T cell repertoires in COVID-19. Profiling relied on immunoSEQ multiplex PCR, and the TCRdb table lists in-frame clones only, not all of them. The sample holds about 220,000 clones, around 80% seen once. Sequencing was performed on peripheral blood. Receptor source: a man between 50 and 59 years old with active or convalescent COVID-19. Both conserved end residues are part of each CDR3. D genes are given only for firm matches. Some rows mark clone size as missing; the rest say once, few, many or name a class of expanded clone.

CDR3aa: CASSQDSAGGSYEQYF
CDR3nt: TGCGCCAGCAGCCAAGATTCAGCGGGAGGGTCCTACGAGCAGTACTTC
v_gene: TRBV4-1
j_gene: TRBJ2-7
d_gene: TRBD2
abundance: .

CDR3aa: CASSFSRVTEAFF
CDR3nt: TGTGCCAGCAGCTTCTCCAGGGTTACTGAAGCTTTCTTT
v_gene: TRBV11-2
j_gene: TRBJ1-1
d_gene: .
abundance: .

CDR3aa: CASSQGPRAGQVDGYTF
CDR3nt: TGTGCCAGCAGCCAAGGGCCCCGGGCAGGGCAGGTGGATGGCTACACCTTC
v_gene: TRBV4-2
j_gene: TRBJ1-2
d_gene: .
abundance: once

CDR3aa: CASTSLGESGKSSYNEQFF
CDR3nt: TGTGCCAGCACCTCCTTAGGGGAGAGCGGGAAGAGCTCCTACAATGAGCAGTTCTTC
v_gene: TRBV7-9
j_gene: TRBJ2-1
d_gene: TRBD2
abundance: .

CDR3aa: CASSPWGQSNSPLHF
CDR3nt: TGTGCCAGCAGTCCTTGGGGACAGAGTAATTCACCCCTCCACTTT
v_gene: TRBV6-5
j_gene: TRBJ1-6
d_gene: TRBD1
abundance: .

CDR3aa: CASSLGRLGSYEQYF
CDR3nt: TGTGCCAGCAGCTTAGGGCGGCTTGGCTCCTACGAGCAGTACTTC
v_gene: TRBV11-2
j_gene: TRBJ2-7
d_gene: .
abundance: .

CDR3aa: CASSLSTSLPDTQYF
CDR3nt: TGCGCCAGCAGCTTGTCGACTAGCCTCCCAGATACGCAGTATTTT
v_gene: TRBV5-1
j_gene: TRBJ2-3
d_gene: TRBD2
abundance: .

CDR3aa: CASSRLAGVEQFF
CDR3nt: TGTGCCAGTAGTAGGCTAGCGGGGGTTGAGCAGTTCTTC
v_gene: TRBV19
j_gene: TRBJ2-1
d_gene: TRBD2
abundance: .

CDR3aa: CASSLRNTGYYEQYF
CDR3nt: TGCGCCAGCAGCTTGCGCAATACAGGGTACTACGAGCAGTACTTC
v_gene: TRBV5-1
j_gene: TRBJ2-7
d_gene: .
abundance: .

CDR3aa: CASSQGPSGEQYF
CDR3nt: TGTGCCAGCAGCCAAGGGCCGTCGGGCGAGCAGTACTTC
v_gene: TRBV3-1/TRBV3-2
j_gene: TRBJ2-7
d_gene: .
abundance: .

CDR3aa: CASSPEENSPLHF
CDR3nt: TGTGCCAGCTCACCTGAAGAGAATTCACCCCTCCACTTT
v_gene: TRBV18
j_gene: TRBJ1-6
d_gene: .
abundance: .

CDR3aa: CASSAQTEEGYGYTF
CDR3nt: TGTGCCAGCAGTGCCCAGACAGAGGAGGGCTATGGCTACACCTTC
v_gene: TRBV2
j_gene: TRBJ1-2
d_gene: .
abundance: .

CDR3aa: CASSPLAGGDF
CDR3nt: TGTGCCAGCAGTCCCCTGGCGGGGGGCGACTTC
v_gene: TRBV6-2/TRBV6-3
j_gene: TRBJ2-5
d_gene: TRBD2
abundance: .

CDR3aa: CASSLGGTEETQYF
CDR3nt: TGTGCCAGCAGCTTAGGGGGCACTGAAGAGACCCAGTACTTC
v_gene: TRBV7-2
j_gene: TRBJ2-5
d_gene: .
abundance: once

CDR3aa: CASSSRLASGYTGELFF
CDR3nt: TGTGCCAGCAGCTCACGCCTGGCTAGCGGATACACCGGGGAGCTGTTTTTT
v_gene: TRBV7-2
j_gene: TRBJ2-2
d_gene: TRBD2
abundance: .

CDR3aa: CASRGDPDTGELFF
CDR3nt: TGTGCCAGTAGGGGAGACCCTGACACCGGGGAGCTGTTTTTT
v_gene: TRBV19
j_gene: TRBJ2-2
d_gene: .
abundance: .

CDR3aa: CASSQGTGLVAMQFF
CDR3nt: TGTGCCAGCAGCCAGGGGACAGGGCTGGTCGCGATGCAGTTCTTC
v_gene: TRBV3-1/TRBV3-2
j_gene: TRBJ2-1
d_gene: TRBD1
abundance: once

CDR3aa: CASTTDRGETQYF
CDR3nt: TGTGCCAGCACCACTGACCGGGGAGAGACCCAGTACTTC
v_gene: TRBV9
j_gene: TRBJ2-5
d_gene: .
abundance: .